This T cell receptor (beta chain) was found in a study of T cell changes during pregnancy in multiple sclerosis. Germline loops: CDR1 MGHDK, CDR2 SYGVNS. The CDR3 covers 14 residues. Trimming cost V 2 bases and J 1 base, with 9 bases left between them. Clones were sequenced by immunoSEQ multiplex PCR, and TCRdb holds only the in-frame ones, with some missing. The table lists about 77,000 clones, approximately 90% of them singletons. The V and J genes are TRBV25-1 and TRBJ2-7; D perhaps matches TRBD1 (5 bases). The sample here was peripheral blood, taken before pregnancy. The TCR originated in a female donor with multiple sclerosis, enrolled in a pregnancy study. The CDR3: CASSEGAQSYEQYF. In DNA form, the CDR3 reads TGTGCCAGCAGTGAAGGGGCCCAGTCCTACGAGCAGTACTTC.